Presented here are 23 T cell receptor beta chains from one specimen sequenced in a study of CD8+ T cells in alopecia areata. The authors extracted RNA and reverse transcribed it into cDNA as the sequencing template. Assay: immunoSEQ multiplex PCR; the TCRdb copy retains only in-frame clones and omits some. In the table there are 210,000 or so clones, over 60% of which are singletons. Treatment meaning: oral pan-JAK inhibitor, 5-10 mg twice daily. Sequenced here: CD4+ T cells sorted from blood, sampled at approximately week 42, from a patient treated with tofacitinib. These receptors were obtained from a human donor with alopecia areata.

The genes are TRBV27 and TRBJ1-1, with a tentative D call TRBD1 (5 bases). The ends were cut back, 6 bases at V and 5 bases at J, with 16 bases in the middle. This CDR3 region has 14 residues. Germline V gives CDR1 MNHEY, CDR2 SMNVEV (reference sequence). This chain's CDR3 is CASRRQQSRTEAFF. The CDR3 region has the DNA TGTGCCAGCAGACGACAGCAAAGTCGAACTGAAGCTTTCTTT.

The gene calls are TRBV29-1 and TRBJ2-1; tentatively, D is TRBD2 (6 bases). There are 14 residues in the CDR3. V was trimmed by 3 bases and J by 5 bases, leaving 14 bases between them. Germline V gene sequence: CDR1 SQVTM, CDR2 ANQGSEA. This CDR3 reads CSVDPVGGNNEQFF. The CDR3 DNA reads TGCAGCGTTGATCCAGTCGGGGGAAACAATGAGCAGTTCTTC.

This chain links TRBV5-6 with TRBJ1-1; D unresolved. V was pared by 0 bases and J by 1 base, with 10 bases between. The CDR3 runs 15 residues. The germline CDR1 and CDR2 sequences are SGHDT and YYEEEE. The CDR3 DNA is TGTGCCAGCAGCTTGGATTTACGGAGGAACACTGAAGCTTTCTTT. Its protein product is CASSLDLRRNTEAFF.

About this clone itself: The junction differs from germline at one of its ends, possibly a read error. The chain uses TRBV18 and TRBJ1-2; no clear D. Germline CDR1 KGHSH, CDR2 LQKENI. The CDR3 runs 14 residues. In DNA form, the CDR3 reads TGCGCCAGCTCACCAAATGAGGATCTCTATGGCTACACCTTC. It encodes CASSPNEDLYGYTF.

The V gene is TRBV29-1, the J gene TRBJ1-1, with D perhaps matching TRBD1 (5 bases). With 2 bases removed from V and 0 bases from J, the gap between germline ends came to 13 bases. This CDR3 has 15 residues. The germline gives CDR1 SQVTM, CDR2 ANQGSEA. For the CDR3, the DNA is TGCAGCGTTGAATGGCAGGGTACCCTGAACACTGAAGCTTTCTTT. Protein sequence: CSVEWQGTLNTEAFF.

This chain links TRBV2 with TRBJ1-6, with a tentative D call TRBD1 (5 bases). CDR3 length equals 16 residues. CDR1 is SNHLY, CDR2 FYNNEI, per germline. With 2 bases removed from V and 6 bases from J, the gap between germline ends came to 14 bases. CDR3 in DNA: TGTGCCAGCAGTGAACCCTCAGGGTTGGGTAATTCACCCCTCCACTTT. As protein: CASSEPSGLGNSPLHF.

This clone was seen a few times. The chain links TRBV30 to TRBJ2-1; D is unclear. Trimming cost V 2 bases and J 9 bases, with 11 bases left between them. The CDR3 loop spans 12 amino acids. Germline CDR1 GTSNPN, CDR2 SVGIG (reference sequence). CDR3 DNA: TGTGCCTGGAGTAGGGATCCTGGTGAGCAGTTCTTC. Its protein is CAWSRDPGEQFF.

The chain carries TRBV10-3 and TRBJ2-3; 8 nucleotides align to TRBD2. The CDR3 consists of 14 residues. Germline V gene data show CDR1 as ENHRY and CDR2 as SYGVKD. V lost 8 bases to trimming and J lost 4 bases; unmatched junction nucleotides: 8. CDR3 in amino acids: CAIAPGLGADTQYF. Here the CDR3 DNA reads TGTGCCATCGCCCCGGGACTAGGAGCAGATACGCAGTATTTT.

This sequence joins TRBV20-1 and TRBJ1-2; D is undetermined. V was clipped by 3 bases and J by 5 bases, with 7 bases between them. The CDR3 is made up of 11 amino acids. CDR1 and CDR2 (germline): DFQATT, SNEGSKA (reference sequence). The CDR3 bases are TGCAGTGCTAGCGATGAATATGGCTACACCTTC. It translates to CSASDEYGYTF.

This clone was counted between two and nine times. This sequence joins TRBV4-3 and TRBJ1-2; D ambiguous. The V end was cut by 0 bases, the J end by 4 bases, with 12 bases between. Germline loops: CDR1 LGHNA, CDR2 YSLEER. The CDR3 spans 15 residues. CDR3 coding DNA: TGCGCCAGCAGCCAAGATATCCAGGATGGCTATGGCTACACCTTC. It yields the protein CASSQDIQDGYGYTF.

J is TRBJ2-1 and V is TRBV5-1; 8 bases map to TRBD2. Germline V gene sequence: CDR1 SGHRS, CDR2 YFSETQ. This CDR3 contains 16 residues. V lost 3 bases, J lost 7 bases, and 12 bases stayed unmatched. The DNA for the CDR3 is TGCGCCAGCAGCTCGGCGGTTGGGACTAGATCAAATGAGCAGTTCTTC. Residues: CASSSAVGTRSNEQFF. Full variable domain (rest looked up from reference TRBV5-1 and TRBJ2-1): KAGVTQTPRYLIKTRGQQVTLSCSPISGHRSVSWYQQTPGQGLQFLFEYFSETQRNKGNFPGRFSGRQFSNSRSEMNVSTLELGDSALYLCASSSAVGTRSNEQFFGPGTRLTVL.

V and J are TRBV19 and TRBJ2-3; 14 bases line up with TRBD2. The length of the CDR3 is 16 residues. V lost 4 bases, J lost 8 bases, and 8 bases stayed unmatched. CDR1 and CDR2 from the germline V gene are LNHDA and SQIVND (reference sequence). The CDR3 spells CASSTGTSGGQTTQYF. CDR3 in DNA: TGTGCCAGTAGTACCGGGACTAGCGGGGGACAGACTACGCAGTATTTT.

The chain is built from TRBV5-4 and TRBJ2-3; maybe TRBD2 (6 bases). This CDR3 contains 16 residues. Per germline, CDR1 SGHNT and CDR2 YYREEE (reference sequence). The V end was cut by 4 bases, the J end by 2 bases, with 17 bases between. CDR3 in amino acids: CASSVPTAGITDTQYF. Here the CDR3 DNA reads TGTGCCAGCAGCGTACCAACGGCGGGAATCACAGATACGCAGTATTTT.

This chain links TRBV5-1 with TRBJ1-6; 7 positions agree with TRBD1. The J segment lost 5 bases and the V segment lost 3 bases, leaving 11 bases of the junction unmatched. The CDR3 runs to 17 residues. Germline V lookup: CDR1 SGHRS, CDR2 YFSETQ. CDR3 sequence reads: CASSSRRSGTDNSPLHF. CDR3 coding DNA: TGCGCCAGCAGCTCTCGTCGGTCCGGGACAGATAATTCACCCCTCCACTTT.

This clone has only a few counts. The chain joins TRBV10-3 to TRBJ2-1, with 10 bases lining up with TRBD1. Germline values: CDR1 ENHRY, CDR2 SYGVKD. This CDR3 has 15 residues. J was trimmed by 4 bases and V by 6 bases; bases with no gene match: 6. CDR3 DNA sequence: TGTGCCATCAGGGAGACAGGGGGCGAATACAATGAGCAGTTCTTC. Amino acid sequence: CAIRETGGEYNEQFF.

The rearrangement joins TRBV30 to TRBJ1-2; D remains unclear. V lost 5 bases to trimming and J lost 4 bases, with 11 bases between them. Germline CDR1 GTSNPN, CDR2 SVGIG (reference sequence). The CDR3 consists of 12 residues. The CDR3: CAWGFLTYGYTF. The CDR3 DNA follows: TGTGCCTGGGGGTTCCTCACCTATGGCTACACCTTC.

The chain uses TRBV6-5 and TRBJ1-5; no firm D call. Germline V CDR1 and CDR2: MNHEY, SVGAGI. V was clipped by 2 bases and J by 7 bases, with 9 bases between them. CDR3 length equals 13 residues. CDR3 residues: CASSYAVEQPQHF. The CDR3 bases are TGTGCCAGCAGTTACGCGGTGGAACAGCCCCAGCATTTT.

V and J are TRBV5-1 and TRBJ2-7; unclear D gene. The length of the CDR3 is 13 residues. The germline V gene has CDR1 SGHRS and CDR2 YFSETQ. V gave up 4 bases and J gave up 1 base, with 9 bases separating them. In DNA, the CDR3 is TGCGCCAGCAGCGGTGAAAATTCCTACGAGCAGTACTTC. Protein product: CASSGENSYEQYF.

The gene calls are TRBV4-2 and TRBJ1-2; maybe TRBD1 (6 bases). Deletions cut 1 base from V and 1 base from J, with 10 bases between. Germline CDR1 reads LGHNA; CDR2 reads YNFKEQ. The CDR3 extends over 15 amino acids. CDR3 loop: CASSQGTEDNYGYTF. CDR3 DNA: TGTGCCAGCAGCCAAGGGACAGAAGATAACTATGGCTACACCTTC.

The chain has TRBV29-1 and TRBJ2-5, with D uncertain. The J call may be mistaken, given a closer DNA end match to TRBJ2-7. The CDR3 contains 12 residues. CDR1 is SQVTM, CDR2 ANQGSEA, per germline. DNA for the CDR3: TGCAGCGTTTTAGGCCGGACCTACGAGCAGTACTTC. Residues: CSVLGRTYEQYF.

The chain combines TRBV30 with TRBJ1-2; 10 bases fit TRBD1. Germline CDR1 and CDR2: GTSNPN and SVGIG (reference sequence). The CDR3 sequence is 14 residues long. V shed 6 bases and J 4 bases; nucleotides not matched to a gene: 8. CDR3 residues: CACDRGLVIYGYTF. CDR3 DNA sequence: TGTGCCTGCGACAGGGGGCTTGTCATCTATGGCTACACCTTC.

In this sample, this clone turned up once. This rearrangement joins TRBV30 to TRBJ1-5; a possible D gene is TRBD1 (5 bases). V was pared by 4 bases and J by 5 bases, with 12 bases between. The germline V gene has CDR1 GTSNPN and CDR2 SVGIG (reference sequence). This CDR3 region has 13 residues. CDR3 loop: CAWKQEADQPQHF. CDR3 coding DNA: TGTGCCTGGAAACAGGAGGCGGATCAGCCCCAGCATTTT.

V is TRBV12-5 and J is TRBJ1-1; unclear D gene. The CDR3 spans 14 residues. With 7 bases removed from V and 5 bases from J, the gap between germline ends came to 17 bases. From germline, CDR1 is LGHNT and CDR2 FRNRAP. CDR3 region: CASANSGLRTEAFF. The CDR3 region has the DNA TGTGCTAGTGCCAACTCGGGGTTGAGGACTGAAGCTTTCTTT.